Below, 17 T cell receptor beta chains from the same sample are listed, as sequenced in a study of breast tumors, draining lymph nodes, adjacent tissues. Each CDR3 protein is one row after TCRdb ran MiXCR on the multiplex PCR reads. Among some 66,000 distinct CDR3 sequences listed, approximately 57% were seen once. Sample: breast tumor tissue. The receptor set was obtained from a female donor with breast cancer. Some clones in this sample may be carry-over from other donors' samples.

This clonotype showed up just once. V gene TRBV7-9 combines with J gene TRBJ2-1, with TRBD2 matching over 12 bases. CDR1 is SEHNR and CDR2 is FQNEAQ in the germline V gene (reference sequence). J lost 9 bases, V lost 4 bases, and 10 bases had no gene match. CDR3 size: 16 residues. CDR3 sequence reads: CASSSSGRAGGGEQFF. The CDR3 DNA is TGTGCCAGCAGCTCTAGCGGGAGGGCCGGGGGGGGTGAGCAGTTCTTC. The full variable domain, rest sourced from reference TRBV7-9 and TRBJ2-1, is DTGVSQNPRHKITKRGQNVTFRCDPISEHNRLYWYRQTLGQGPEFLTYFQNEAQLEKSRLLSDRFSAERPKGSFSTLEIQRTEQGDSAMYLCASSSSGRAGGGEQFFGPGTRLTVL.

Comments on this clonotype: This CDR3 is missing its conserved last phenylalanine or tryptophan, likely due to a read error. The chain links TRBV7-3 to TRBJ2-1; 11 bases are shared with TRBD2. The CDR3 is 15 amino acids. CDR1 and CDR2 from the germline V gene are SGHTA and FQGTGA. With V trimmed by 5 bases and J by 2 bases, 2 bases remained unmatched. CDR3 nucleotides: TGTGCCAGCAGCCGTAGCGGGGGGGCCTACAATGAGCAGTTCCTC. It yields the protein CASSRSGGAYNEQFL.

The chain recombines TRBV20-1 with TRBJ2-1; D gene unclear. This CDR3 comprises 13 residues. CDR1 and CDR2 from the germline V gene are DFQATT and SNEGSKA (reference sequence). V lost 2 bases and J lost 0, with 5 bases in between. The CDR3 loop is CSARTSSYNEQFF. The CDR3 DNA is TGCAGTGCTAGAACGAGCTCCTACAATGAGCAGTTCTTC.

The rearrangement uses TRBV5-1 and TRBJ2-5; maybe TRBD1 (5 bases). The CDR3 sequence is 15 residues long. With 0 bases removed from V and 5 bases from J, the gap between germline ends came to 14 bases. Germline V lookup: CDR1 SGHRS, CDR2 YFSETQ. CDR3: CASSLGAGRGETQYF. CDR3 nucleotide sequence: TGCGCCAGCAGCTTGGGGGCAGGGCGAGGCGAGACCCAGTACTTC.

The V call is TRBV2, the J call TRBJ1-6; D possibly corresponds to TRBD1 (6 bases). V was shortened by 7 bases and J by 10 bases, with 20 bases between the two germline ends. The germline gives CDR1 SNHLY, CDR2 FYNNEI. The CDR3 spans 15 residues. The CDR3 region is CASKGRGSGSSPLHF. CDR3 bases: TGTGCCAGCAAGGGCAGGGGATCCGGTTCCTCACCCCTCCACTTT.

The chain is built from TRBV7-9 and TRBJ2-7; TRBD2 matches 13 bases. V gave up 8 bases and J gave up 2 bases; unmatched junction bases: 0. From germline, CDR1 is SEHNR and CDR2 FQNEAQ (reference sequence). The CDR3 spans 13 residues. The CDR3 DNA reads TGTGCCAGCGGGACTAGCGGGGCCTACGAGCAGTACTTC. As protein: CASGTSGAYEQYF. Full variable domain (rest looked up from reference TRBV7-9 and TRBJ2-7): DTGVSQNPRHKITKRGQNVTFRCDPISEHNRLYWYRQTLGQGPEFLTYFQNEAQLEKSRLLSDRFSAERPKGSFSTLEIQRTEQGDSAMYLCASGTSGAYEQYFGPGTRLTVT.

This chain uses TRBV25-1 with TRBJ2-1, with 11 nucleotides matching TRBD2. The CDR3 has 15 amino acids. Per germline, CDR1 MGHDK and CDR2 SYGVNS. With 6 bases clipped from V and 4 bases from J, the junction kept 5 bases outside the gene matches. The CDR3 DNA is TGTGCCAGCAGCGGCTTAGCGGGGGGGTACAATGAGCAGTTCTTC. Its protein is CASSGLAGGYNEQFF.

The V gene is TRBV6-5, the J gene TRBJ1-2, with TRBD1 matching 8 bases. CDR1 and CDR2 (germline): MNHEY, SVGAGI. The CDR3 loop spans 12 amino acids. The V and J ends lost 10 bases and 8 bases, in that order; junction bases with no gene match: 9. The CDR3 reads CAIEDRAGGYTF. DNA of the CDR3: TGTGCCATCGAGGACAGGGCGGGCGGCTACACCTTC.

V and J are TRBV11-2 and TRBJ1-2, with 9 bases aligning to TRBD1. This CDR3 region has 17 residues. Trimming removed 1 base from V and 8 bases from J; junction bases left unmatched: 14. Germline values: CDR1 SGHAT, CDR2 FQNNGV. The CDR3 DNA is TGTGCCAGCAGCTTAGTTTCGACAGGGGGACGTAAGCGCGGCTACACCTTC. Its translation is CASSLVSTGGRKRGYTF.

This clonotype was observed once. This chain's CDR3 is CASSLDSSSTDTQYF. The CDR3 DNA follows: TGCGCCAGCAGCTTGGACAGCTCTAGCACAGATACGCAGTATTTT. The chain carries TRBV5-1 and TRBJ2-3; D is ambiguous. V gave up 0 bases and J gave up 0 bases, with 8 bases separating them. The germline CDR1 and CDR2 sequences are SGHRS and YFSETQ. This CDR3 comprises 15 residues.

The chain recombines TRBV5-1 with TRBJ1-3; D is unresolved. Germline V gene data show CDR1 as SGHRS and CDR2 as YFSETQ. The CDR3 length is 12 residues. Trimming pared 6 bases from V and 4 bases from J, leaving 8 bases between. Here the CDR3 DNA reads TGCGCCAGCACACTAGCGGGAAACACCATATATTTT. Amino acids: CASTLAGNTIYF. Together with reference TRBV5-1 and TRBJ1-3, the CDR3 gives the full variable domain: KAGVTQTPRYLIKTRGQQVTLSCSPISGHRSVSWYQQTPGQGLQFLFEYFSETQRNKGNFPGRFSGRQFSNSRSEMNVSTLELGDSALYLCASTLAGNTIYFGEGSWLTVV.

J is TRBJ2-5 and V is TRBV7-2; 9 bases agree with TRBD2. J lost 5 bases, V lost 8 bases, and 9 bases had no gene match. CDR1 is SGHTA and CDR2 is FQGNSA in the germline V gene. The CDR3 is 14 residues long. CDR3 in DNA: TGTGCCAGCCGGGAGGCGGGAGGGCGTGAGACCCAGTACTTC. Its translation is CASREAGGRETQYF.

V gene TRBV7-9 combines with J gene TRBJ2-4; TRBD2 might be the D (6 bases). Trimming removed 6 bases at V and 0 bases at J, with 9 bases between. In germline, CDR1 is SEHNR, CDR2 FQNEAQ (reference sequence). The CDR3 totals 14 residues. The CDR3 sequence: CASSAGLAKNIQYF. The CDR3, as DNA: TGTGCCAGCAGTGCGGGGCTAGCCAAAAACATTCAGTACTTC.

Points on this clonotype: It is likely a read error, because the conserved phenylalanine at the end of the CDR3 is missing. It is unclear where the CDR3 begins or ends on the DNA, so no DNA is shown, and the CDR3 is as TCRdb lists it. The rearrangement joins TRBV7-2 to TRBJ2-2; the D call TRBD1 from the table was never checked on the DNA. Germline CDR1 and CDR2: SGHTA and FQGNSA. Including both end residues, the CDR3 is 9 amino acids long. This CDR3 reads CASSPAGGL.

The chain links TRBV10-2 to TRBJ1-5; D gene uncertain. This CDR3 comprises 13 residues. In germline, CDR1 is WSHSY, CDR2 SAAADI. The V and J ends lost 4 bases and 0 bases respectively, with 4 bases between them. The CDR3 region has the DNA TGCGCCAGCAGTGGATATAGCAATCAGCCCCAGCATTTT. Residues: CASSGYSNQPQHF.

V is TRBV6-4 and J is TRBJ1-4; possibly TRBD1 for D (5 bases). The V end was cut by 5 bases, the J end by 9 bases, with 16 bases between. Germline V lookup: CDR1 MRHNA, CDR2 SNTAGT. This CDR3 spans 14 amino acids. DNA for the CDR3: TGTGCCAGCAGTACCGACATCCGGGGGAAAAAACTGTTTTTT. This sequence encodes CASSTDIRGKKLFF.

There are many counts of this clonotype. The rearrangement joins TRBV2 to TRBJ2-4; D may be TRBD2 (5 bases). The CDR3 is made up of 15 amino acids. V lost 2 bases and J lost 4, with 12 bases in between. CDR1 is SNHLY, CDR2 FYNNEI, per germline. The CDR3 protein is CASSETTRGKNIQYF. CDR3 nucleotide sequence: TGTGCCAGCAGTGAAACTACTCGGGGAAAAAACATTCAGTACTTC.